This is a list of T cell receptor beta chains from one sample in a study of blood T cells in healthy people across ages. TCRdb itself ran the 5' RACE reads through MiXCR, one entry per CDR3 protein. The repertoire holds fewer than 700,000 distinct CDR3 sequences, roughly 48% seen once, with around 23% in the top ten. The sample consisted of blood. The receptors here all came from an elderly man in good health. Each CDR3 is given with its conserved first and last residue.

TRBV14	TRBJ2-3	CASSQDSGLTDTQYF
TRBV19	TRBJ2-1	CASSMTSSAYNEQFF
TRBV30	NA	CAWDRVRETQYF
TRBV5-1	NA	CASRPTGNRETQYF
TRBV4-3	TRBJ2-7	CASSRSGTGGKYEQYF
TRBV29-1	TRBJ2-7	CSVEDTELAGEQYF
TRBV7-9	TRBJ1-4	CASSLVSGLGEKLFF
TRBV6-6	TRBJ2-1	CASSYFGWGEQFF
TRBV7-3	TRBJ2-1	CASSLVGRGSYNERFF
TRBV6-5	TRBJ2-7	CASSRPIRPYEQYF
TRBV20-1	TRBJ2-1	CSAEGGRNEQFF
TRBV5-1	TRBJ2-1	CASRGTGGSGRDEQFF
TRBV15	TRBJ1-4	CATSTQSLATNEKLFF
TRBV4-3	TRBJ1-4	CASSPNSNEKLFF
TRBV6-5	TRBJ2-1	CASSYSISRRTENEQFF
TRBV7-9	TRBJ2-5	CASSPNTVQETQYF
TRBV12-3/TRBV12-4	TRBJ1-4	CASSRVSEKLFF
TRBV20-1	TRBJ2-1	CSARGTSGSSSYNEQFF
TRBV2	TRBJ2-3	CASSHPWTSGGLNTDTQYF
TRBV6-5	TRBJ1-6	CASSYSGGRDSPLHF
TRBV7-2	TRBJ2-5	CASRLTGRETQYF
TRBV25-1	TRBJ1-2	CASSESRGGLGYGYTF
TRBV6-5	TRBJ1-1	CASQGGGMNTEAFF
TRBV5-1	TRBJ2-1	CASSAPGLAGGSGNEQFF
TRBV24-1	TRBJ2-3	CATSSQGDGTDTQYF
TRBV7-2	TRBJ1-4	CASSGTVNEKLFF
TRBV11-3	TRBJ2-2	CASSFGDPDTGELFF
TRBV4-3	TRBJ2-1	CASSQVIAGVNEQFF
TRBV7-9	TRBJ1-5	CASSNHGGAQPQHF
TRBV6-1	TRBJ2-5	CASSSGLAGVRGPRETQYF
TRBV7-2	TRBJ2-5	CASSSVAGRETQYF
TRBV30	NA	CAWSSSRETQYF
TRBV21-1	TRBJ2-5	CASSKVQGRYNETQYF
TRBV7-9	TRBJ2-1	CASSLPGLAGANEQFF
TRBV20-1	TRBJ2-1	CSARDLTKSYNEQFF
TRBV29-1	TRBJ2-3	CSCSFSADTQYF
TRBV7-9	TRBJ2-5	CASSRSGRGWETQYF
TRBV2	TRBJ1-5	CASSSDRLRGQPQHF
TRBV20-1	TRBJ2-5	CSALTGMETQYF
TRBV10-2	TRBJ2-5	CASSEQGGETQYF
TRBV29-1	TRBJ2-3	CSVGYGGRKGTDTQYF
TRBV29-1	TRBJ1-1	CSGRWVGTEAFF
TRBV29-1	TRBJ2-7	CSVPPEGISSDEQYF
TRBV9	TRBJ2-3	CASSETGRDTQYF
TRBV7-3	TRBJ2-1	CASSSQARTGAWDEQFF
TRBV29-1	TRBJ1-1	CSVRQGRDTEAFF
TRBV4-2	TRBJ2-7	CASSQTPGTGSHEQYF
TRBV29-1	NA	CSVSRVDLGYEQYF
TRBV5-1	TRBJ2-5	CASSFTDSGYTQYF
TRBV20-1	TRBJ2-1	CIGGNPYNEQFF
TRBV10-2	TRBJ2-7	CASKWILAGPQQYF
TRBV20-1	TRBJ2-7	CSARDGREPSYEQYF